The 7 T cell receptor beta chains below come from one sample, sequenced in a study of control samples from healthy donors and cancer patients. The table came from immunoSEQ multiplex PCR; TCRdb's copy has only in-frame clones and leaves some out. The table has 100,000 to 150,000 clones, approximately 87% seen once. The sequenced sample was blood. The source of these receptors is a man younger than 45 in good health.

This chain joins TRBV18 and TRBJ1-4; D unresolved. V lost 0 bases and J lost 12, with 11 bases in between. The germline V gene has CDR1 KGHSH and CDR2 LQKENI. The CDR3 extends over 13 amino acids. CDR3: CASSPPVAAELFF. The CDR3 bases are TGTGCCAGCTCACCACCGGTGGCCGCGGAACTGTTTTTT.

This chain connects TRBV29-1 to TRBJ2-2; D is undetermined. CDR3 length equals 13 residues. Germline V CDR1 and CDR2: SQVTM, ANQGSEA. Trimming pared 4 bases from V and 1 base from J, leaving 7 bases between. CDR3 nucleotides: TGCAGCGTTGTGAGTGGGAACACCGGGGAGCTGTTTTTT. Residues: CSVVSGNTGELFF.

The V call is TRBV18, the J call TRBJ1-1; TRBD1 aligns across 8 bases. V lost 3 bases to trimming and J lost 5 bases; unmatched junction nucleotides: 8. CDR1 is KGHSH, CDR2 LQKENI, per germline. This CDR3 has 15 residues. The CDR3 loop is CASSPFGQGETEAFF. CDR3 in DNA: TGTGCCAGCTCACCTTTCGGACAGGGTGAAACTGAAGCTTTCTTT.

The J gene is TRBJ2-1, the V gene TRBV7-9; 9 positions match TRBD1. CDR1 SEHNR and CDR2 FQNEAQ come from the germline V gene (reference sequence). The CDR3 sequence is 16 residues long. The V gene end was trimmed by 1 base and the J gene end by 7 bases; junction bases not matched to a gene: 8. The CDR3 coding sequence is TGTGCCAGCAGCTTAGGGGCCGGGACAGGGAAGAATGAGCAGTTCTTC. Its protein product is CASSLGAGTGKNEQFF. Supplemented by reference TRBV7-9 and TRBJ2-1, the full variable domain reads DTGVSQNPRHKITKRGQNVTFRCDPISEHNRLYWYRQTLGQGPEFLTYFQNEAQLEKSRLLSDRFSAERPKGSFSTLEIQRTEQGDSAMYLCASSLGAGTGKNEQFFGPGTRLTVL.

The V and J genes are TRBV18 and TRBJ2-2; 9 bases align to TRBD1. This CDR3 is 15 amino acids long. J was trimmed by 5 bases and V by 5 bases; bases with no gene match: 6. CDR1 KGHSH and CDR2 LQKENI come from the germline V gene. The CDR3, as DNA: TGTGCCAGCTCAACCGGGACAGGGACTACCGGGGAGCTGTTTTTT. This codes for CASSTGTGTTGELFF.

V gene TRBV2 combines with J gene TRBJ1-5; 9 bases map to TRBD1. Looked up from germline, CDR1 is SNHLY and CDR2 is FYNNEI. CDR3 length: 15 amino acids. Trimming removed 5 bases from V and 3 bases from J; junction bases left unmatched: 5. CDR3 protein: CASSRDRVINQPQHF. The DNA of the CDR3 is TGTGCCAGCAGTAGGGACAGGGTAATCAATCAGCCCCAGCATTTT.

In this sample, this clone turned up a few times. The chain couples TRBV2 to TRBJ1-4; a weak D match, TRBD1 (6 bases). The germline CDR1 and CDR2 sequences are SNHLY and FYNNEI. V lost 5 bases and J lost 3, with 10 bases in between. CDR3 length: 14 residues. The CDR3 loop reads CASSRGSANEKLFF. As DNA, the CDR3 is TGTGCCAGCAGTAGGGGGTCGGCTAATGAAAAACTGTTTTTT.